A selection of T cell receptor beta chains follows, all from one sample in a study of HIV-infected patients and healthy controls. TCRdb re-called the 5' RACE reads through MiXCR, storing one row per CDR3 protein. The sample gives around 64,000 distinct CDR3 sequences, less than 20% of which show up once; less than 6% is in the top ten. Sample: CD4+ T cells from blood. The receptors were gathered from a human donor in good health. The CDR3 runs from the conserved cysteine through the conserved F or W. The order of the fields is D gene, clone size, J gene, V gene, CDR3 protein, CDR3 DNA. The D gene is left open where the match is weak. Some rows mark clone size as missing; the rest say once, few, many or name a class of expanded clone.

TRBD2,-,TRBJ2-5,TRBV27,CASSLVSGSQETQYF,TGTGCCAGCAGTTTAGTTAGCGGGTCCCAAGAGACCCAGTACTTC
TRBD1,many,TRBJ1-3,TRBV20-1,CSAFDRGSGNTIYF,TGCAGTGCTTTCGACAGGGGCTCTGGAAACACCATATATTTT
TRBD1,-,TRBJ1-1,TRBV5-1,CASSGTGEGRNTEAFF,TGCGCCAGCAGCGGGACAGGGGAGGGACGGAACACTGAAGCTTTCTTT
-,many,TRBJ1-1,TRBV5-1,CASSPDGNTEAFF,TGCGCCAGCAGTCCGGACGGGAACACTGAAGCTTTCTTT
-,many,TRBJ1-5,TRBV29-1,CSVVKGFGQPQHF,TGCAGCGTTGTAAAGGGGTTCGGGCAGCCCCAGCATTTT
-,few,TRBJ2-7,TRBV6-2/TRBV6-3,CASSFTKSRQYF,TGTGCCAGCAGTTTCACAAAGTCTCGGCAGTACTTC
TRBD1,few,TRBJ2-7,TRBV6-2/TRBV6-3,CASSYYRDRGQEQYF,TGTGCCAGCAGTTACTACCGGGACAGGGGGCAAGAGCAGTACTTC
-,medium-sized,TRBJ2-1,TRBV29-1,CSVRQASSYNEQFF,TGCAGCGTTCGGCAGGCTAGCTCCTACAATGAGCAGTTCTTC
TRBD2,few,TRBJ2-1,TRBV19,CASSILAGGVNEQFF,TGTGCCAGTAGTATCCTAGCGGGGGGGGTGAATGAGCAGTTCTTC
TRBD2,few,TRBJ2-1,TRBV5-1,CASSLEGLVGEQFF,TGCGCCAGCAGCTTGGAGGGACTAGTAGGTGAGCAGTTCTTC
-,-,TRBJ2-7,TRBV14,CASSQQDYEQYF,TGTGCCAGCAGCCAACAGGACTACGAGCAGTACTTC
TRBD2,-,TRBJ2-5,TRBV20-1,CSVSGGLETQYF,TGCAGTGTGTCGGGGGGATTAGAGACCCAGTACTTC
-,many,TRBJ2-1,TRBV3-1,CASSQGLVNEQFF,TGTGCCAGCAGCCAAGGACTAGTTAATGAGCAGTTCTTC
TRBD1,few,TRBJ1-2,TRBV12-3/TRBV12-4,CASSEDRVGGYTF,TGTGCCAGCAGTGAAGACAGGGTCGGTGGCTACACCTTC
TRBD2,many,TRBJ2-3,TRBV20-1,CSARAPGTSGGALADTQYF,TGCAGTGCTAGAGCCCCCGGGACTAGCGGGGGGGCTCTCGCAGATACGCAGTATTTT
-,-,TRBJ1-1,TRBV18,CASLNGLNTEAFF,TGTGCCAGCCTCAACGGCTTGAACACTGAAGCTTTCTTT